The 12 T cell receptor beta chains presented below share a single source sample, sequenced in a study of CD8 T cells in Susac syndrome. Random hexamers were used to reverse transcribe 0.5 to 1 ug of RNA. Each CDR3 protein gets one entry after TCRdb re-called the immunoSEQ multiplex PCR reads with MiXCR. The sample lists roughly 150,000 distinct CDR3 sequences; approximately 93% were seen once. The material sequenced was CD8+ T cells from PBMCs. The receptors shown here come from a human donor with multiple sclerosis.

This rearrangement joins TRBV3-1 to TRBJ2-7, with D perhaps TRBD2 (7 bases). CDR3 size: 14 residues. Germline CDR1 reads LGHDT; CDR2 reads YNNKEL (reference sequence). Trimming took 4 bases from V and 4 from J, leaving 14 bases between them. The CDR3 reads CASSLGGPLYEQYF. CDR3 DNA: TGTGCCAGCAGCCTGGGGGGGCCTTTATACGAGCAGTACTTC.

This chain uses TRBV29-1 with TRBJ1-1, with a possible D match to TRBD1 (5 bases). Germline CDR1 is SQVTM and CDR2 is ANQGSEA. V lost 5 bases and J 8 bases, leaving 18 bases between the germline ends. The CDR3 spans 13 residues. The CDR3 DNA follows: TGCAGCGTTTATACAAGTAGACAGATAGAAGCTTTCTTT. Its translation: CSVYTSRQIEAFF.

The V call is TRBV28, the J call TRBJ2-5, with TRBD1 as a possible D gene (5 bases). The V and J ends lost 3 bases and 1 base respectively, with 12 bases between them. Germline V gene data show CDR1 as MDHEN and CDR2 as SYDVKM. This CDR3 has 15 amino acids. The CDR3 nucleotides read TGTGCCAGCAGTTTCAGGGTCAGGGCCCAAGAGACCCAGTACTTC. Amino acids: CASSFRVRAQETQYF.

The chain has TRBV27 and TRBJ1-1; tentatively, D is TRBD1 (5 bases). Germline CDR1 reads MNHEY; CDR2 reads SMNVEV (reference sequence). The CDR3 has 14 amino acids. V lost 2 bases and J lost 4, with 11 bases in between. The CDR3 coding sequence is TGTGCCAGCAGTTTAATCCAGGGAAGCACTGAAGCTTTCTTT. Translated: CASSLIQGSTEAFF.

The chain joins TRBV30 to TRBJ2-7, with D possibly matching TRBD2 (6 bases). The CDR3 totals 12 residues. Trimming left V 8 bases short and J 2 bases short, with 13 bases between. The germline gives CDR1 GTSNPN, CDR2 SVGIG (reference sequence). In DNA, the CDR3 is TGTGCCCAAACGGGGGATACCTACGAGCAGTACTTC. This encodes CAQTGDTYEQYF.

V is TRBV7-9 and J is TRBJ1-3; 7 nucleotides line up with TRBD1. Germline CDR1 SEHNR, CDR2 FQNEAQ (reference sequence). Losses at the gene ends were 6 bases for V and 3 bases for J; bases not matched to a gene: 8. This CDR3 is 15 amino acids long. The CDR3 spells CASRRTTGFGNTIYF. CDR3 sequence (DNA): TGTGCCAGCAGGAGAACGACAGGGTTTGGAAACACCATATATTTT.

The V call is TRBV5-1, the J call TRBJ2-7, with TRBD1 matching 9 bases. Germline values: CDR1 SGHRS, CDR2 YFSETQ. V lost 4 bases to trimming and J lost 6 bases; unmatched junction nucleotides: 11. The CDR3 totals 15 residues. CDR3 sequence reads: CASSTPGQGFSEQYF. CDR3 bases: TGCGCCAGCAGCACCCCGGGACAGGGTTTTTCCGAGCAGTACTTC.

In DNA form, the CDR3 reads TGTGCCAGCAGCTCCCGGCGGGGACCAACAAGGTACGAGCAGTACTTC. It specifies CASSSRRGPTRYEQYF. The chain combines TRBV7-8 with TRBJ2-7; D is possibly TRBD2 (6 bases). Germline CDR1 SGHVS, CDR2 FQNEAQ. Between the trimmed V and J ends, which lost 4 bases and 4 bases, there was a span of 20 bases. The CDR3 spans 16 residues.

The chain joins TRBV28 to TRBJ1-1; TRBD1 aligns across 7 bases. The CDR3 is 14 amino acids. V lost 3 bases, J lost 3 bases, and 4 bases stayed unmatched. The germline CDR1 and CDR2 sequences are MDHEN and SYDVKM. The CDR3 loop reads CASSLTGRDTEAFF. CDR3 DNA: TGTGCCAGCAGTTTGACAGGGAGAGACACTGAAGCTTTCTTT.

This clonotype showed up just once. J is TRBJ2-3 and V is TRBV13; D is undetermined. The length of the CDR3 is 12 residues. V lost 5 bases, J lost 4 bases, and 7 bases lay in between. The germline V gene encodes CDR1 PRHDT and CDR2 FYEKMQ (reference sequence). As DNA, the CDR3 is TGTGCCAGCAGCCAACGATCAGATACGCAGTATTTT. Translated: CASSQRSDTQYF.

This rearrangement joins TRBV27 to TRBJ2-7; 8 nucleotides agree with TRBD1. From germline, CDR1 is MNHEY and CDR2 SMNVEV (reference sequence). The junction had 5 bases not matched to a gene; V was cut back by 5 bases and J by 5 bases. CDR3 length equals 13 residues. DNA for the CDR3: TGTGCCAGCAGTCGAACACAGGGGGACGAGCAGTACTTC. It specifies CASSRTQGDEQYF.

The rearrangement links TRBV28 to TRBJ2-7, with D possibly matching TRBD2 (5 bases). V gave up 1 base and J gave up 4 bases, with 14 bases separating them. This CDR3 has 15 amino acids. CDR1 and CDR2 from the germline V gene are MDHEN and SYDVKM. Here the CDR3 DNA reads TGTGCCAGCAGTTTATTCATTGAGGGCGGTTACGAGCAGTACTTC. This codes for CASSLFIEGGYEQYF.